The sequence of this T cell receptor beta chain was determined in a study of T cell responses to AZD1222 COVID-19 vaccine. TCRdb's table, derived via immunoSEQ multiplex PCR, lists solely in-frame clones and lacks some. The table records 100,000 to 150,000 clones, around 90% of them present only once. The V gene's germline CDR1 is MGHDK and CDR2 SYGVNS. This CDR3 has 16 amino acids. V gave up 0 bases and J gave up 2 bases, with 10 bases separating them. This receptor was taken from an adult in good health. This chain connects TRBV25-1 to TRBJ2-2; a possible D gene is TRBD1 (6 bases). Sequenced here: peripheral blood, sampled on day 0 of MenACWY control vaccination. CDR3 nucleotides: TGTGCCAGCAGTGAATACACAGGGCTTAACACCGGGGAGCTGTTTTTT. This codes for CASSEYTGLNTGELFF.